Listed below are T cell receptor beta chains from one sample, sequenced in a study of shared clonotypes between healthy human individuals. Data came from immunoSEQ multiplex PCR; TCRdb stores just in-frame clones and leaves some out. The sample carries roughly 400,000 clones, 90% to 98% recorded once. Material for sequencing was memory CD8+ T cells sorted from blood. All receptors come from a man under 40 in good health. The CDR3 runs from the conserved cysteine through the conserved F or W. Fields, in order: V gene, CDR3 protein.

v_call: TRBV6-1
cdr3_aa: CASSGFVGGYEQYF

v_call: TRBV14
cdr3_aa: CASSHNGRQGIRSQYF

v_call: TRBV4-1
cdr3_aa: CASSQDRDTEAFF

v_call: TRBV5-6
cdr3_aa: CASSLRGVGPGELFF

v_call: TRBV6-1
cdr3_aa: CASSETTSYEQYF

v_call: TRBV4-2
cdr3_aa: CASSQKGQPQHF

v_call: TRBV5-4
cdr3_aa: CASSSSGLDNEQFF

v_call: TRBV7-9
cdr3_aa: CASSFNIPGLQTADTQYF

v_call: TRBV7-9
cdr3_aa: CASSLGSGTANTEAFF

v_call: TRBV5-4
cdr3_aa: CASTTSGSLGELFF

v_call: TRBV6-5
cdr3_aa: CASSYWAGENEQFF

v_call: TRBV5-1
cdr3_aa: CASSLDGGLEAFF

v_call: TRBV7-8
cdr3_aa: CASKTIDRGHGGDTQYF

v_call: TRBV18
cdr3_aa: CASSPGQTVNEQFF

v_call: TRBV6-1
cdr3_aa: CASSEALRALSYEQYF

v_call: TRBV28
cdr3_aa: CASSLLAGAINEQFF

v_call: TRBV5-1
cdr3_aa: CASSLDGYSNQPQHF

v_call: TRBV19
cdr3_aa: CASRDRADGYTF

v_call: TRBV11-3
cdr3_aa: CASSWRSTDTQYF

v_call: TRBV2
cdr3_aa: CASTSNYGYTF

v_call: TRBV5-1
cdr3_aa: CASSLELGAETQYF

v_call: TRBV28
cdr3_aa: CASTAGHYGYTF

v_call: TRBV2
cdr3_aa: CASSYTTYEQYF

v_call: TRBV7-3
cdr3_aa: CASSLTSGPKADTQYF

v_call: TRBV9
cdr3_aa: CASSVGVKRSTDTQYF

v_call: TRBV7-2
cdr3_aa: CASSASGSSYEQYF

v_call: TRBV14
cdr3_aa: CASSQDSRRYGYTF

v_call: TRBV28
cdr3_aa: CASSLPGGYYEQYF

v_call: TRBV9
cdr3_aa: CASSLVSSAEAFF

v_call: TRBV5-4
cdr3_aa: CASSYIGGGAVGANVLTF

v_call: TRBV29-1
cdr3_aa: CSAKPLARNEQFF

v_call: TRBV19
cdr3_aa: CARGPLVYEQYF